This TCR beta chain is drawn from a study of identifying expanded T cells in peripheral blood. Study-level points and caveats: Across healthy donors, higher total template counts meant significantly greater approximately two-week count variance.

Healthy donors had no documented immune events, such as infections, while sampled. The assay was immunoSEQ multiplex PCR, and TCRdb's table has in-frame clones only and misses some. Among 120,000 or so clones listed, over 65% were seen once. There are a few counts of this clone. Antigen: not known. Looked up from germline, CDR1 is MNHNY and CDR2 is SVGAGI (reference sequence). This CDR3 has 15 amino acids. V shed 7 bases and J shed 12 bases, with 27 bases lying between them. This chain links TRBV6-6 with TRBJ1-1; D perhaps matches TRBD1 (6 bases). The material sequenced was blood. The sequence was obtained from a person aged 18-70 years in good health. The CDR3 DNA is TGTGCCAGCACCTACCAACTAACCGGACAGTCCTTCACTTTCTTT. Protein: CASTYQLTGQSFTFF.